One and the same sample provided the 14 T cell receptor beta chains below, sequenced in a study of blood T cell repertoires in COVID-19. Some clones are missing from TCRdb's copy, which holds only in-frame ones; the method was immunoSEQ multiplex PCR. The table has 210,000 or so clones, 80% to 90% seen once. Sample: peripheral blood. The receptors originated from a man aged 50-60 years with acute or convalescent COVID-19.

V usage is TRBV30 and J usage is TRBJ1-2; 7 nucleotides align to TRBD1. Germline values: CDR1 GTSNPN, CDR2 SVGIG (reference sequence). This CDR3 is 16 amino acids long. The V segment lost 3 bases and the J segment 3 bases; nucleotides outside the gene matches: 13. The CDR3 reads CAWRRGLGGGDYGYTF. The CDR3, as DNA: TGTGCCTGGAGGAGGGGGCTTGGAGGTGGAGACTATGGCTACACCTTC.

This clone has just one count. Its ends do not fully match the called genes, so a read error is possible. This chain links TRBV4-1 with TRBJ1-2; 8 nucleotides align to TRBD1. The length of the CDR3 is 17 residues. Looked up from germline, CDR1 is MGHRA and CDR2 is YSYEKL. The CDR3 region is CASSQETSQGAKYGYTF. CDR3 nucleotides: TGCGCCAGCAGCCAAGAAACTAGCCAGGGGGCTAAGTATGGCTACACCTTC.

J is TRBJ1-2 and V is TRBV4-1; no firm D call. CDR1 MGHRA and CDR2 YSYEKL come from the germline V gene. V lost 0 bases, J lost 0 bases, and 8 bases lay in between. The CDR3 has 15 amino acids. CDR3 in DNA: TGCGCCAGCAGCCAAGAACGGGATACTAACTATGGCTACACCTTC. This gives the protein CASSQERDTNYGYTF.

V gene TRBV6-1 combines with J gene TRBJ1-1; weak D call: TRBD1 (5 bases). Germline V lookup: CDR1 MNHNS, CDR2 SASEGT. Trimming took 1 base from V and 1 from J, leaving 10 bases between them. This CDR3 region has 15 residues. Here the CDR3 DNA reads TGTGCCAGCAGTGAAGGCCTGACAGCGAACACTGAAGCTTTCTTT. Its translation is CASSEGLTANTEAFF.

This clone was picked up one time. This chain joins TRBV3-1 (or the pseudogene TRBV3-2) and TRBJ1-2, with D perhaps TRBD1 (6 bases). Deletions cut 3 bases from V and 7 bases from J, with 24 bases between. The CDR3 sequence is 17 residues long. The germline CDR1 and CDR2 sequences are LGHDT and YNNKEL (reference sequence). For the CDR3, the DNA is TGTGCCAGCAGCCACGGAGGAGTCGGGTGGACAGTACGTGGCTACACCTTC. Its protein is CASSHGGVGWTVRGYTF.

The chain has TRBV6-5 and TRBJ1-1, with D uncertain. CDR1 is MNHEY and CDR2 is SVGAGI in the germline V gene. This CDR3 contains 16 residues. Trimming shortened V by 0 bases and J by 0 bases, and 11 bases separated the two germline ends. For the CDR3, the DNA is TGTGCCAGCAGTTACTCGTATCCGGGGATGAACACTGAAGCTTTCTTT. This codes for CASSYSYPGMNTEAFF.

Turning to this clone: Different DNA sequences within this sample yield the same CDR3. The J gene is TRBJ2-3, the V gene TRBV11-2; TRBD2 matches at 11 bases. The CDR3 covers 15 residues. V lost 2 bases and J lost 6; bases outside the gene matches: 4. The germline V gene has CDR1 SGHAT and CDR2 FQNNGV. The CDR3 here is CASSLLAGGQDTQYF. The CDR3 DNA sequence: TGTGCCAGCAGCTTACTAGCGGGGGGCCAGGATACGCAGTATTTT.

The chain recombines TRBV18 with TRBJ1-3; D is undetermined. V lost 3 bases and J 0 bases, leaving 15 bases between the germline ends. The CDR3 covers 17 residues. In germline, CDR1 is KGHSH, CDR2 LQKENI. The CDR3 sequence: CASSPQSSHSSGNTIYF. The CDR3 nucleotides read TGTGCCAGCTCACCCCAGTCCTCCCATTCCTCTGGAAACACCATATATTTT.

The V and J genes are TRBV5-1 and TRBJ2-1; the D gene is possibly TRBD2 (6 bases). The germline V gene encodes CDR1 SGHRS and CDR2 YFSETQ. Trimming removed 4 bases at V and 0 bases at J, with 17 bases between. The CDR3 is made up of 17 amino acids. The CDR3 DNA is TGCGCCAGCAGCAAGGCCGGGAAGGGAGGCTCCTACAATGAGCAGTTCTTC. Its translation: CASSKAGKGGSYNEQFF.

The CDR3 spells CASSLVSGQNGYTF. As DNA, the CDR3 is TGCGCCAGCAGCTTGGTTTCGGGACAGAATGGCTACACCTTC. The J gene is TRBJ1-2, the V gene TRBV5-1, with 7 bases identical to TRBD1. V was pared by 0 bases and J by 6 bases, with 5 bases of the junction left unmatched. The germline V gene encodes CDR1 SGHRS and CDR2 YFSETQ. The CDR3 extends over 14 amino acids.

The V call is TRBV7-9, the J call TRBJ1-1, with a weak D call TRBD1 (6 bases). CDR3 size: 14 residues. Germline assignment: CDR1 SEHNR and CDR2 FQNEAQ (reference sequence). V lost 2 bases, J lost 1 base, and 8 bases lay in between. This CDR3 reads CASSLQGGNTEAFF. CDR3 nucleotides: TGTGCCAGCAGCTTACAAGGGGGGAACACTGAAGCTTTCTTT.

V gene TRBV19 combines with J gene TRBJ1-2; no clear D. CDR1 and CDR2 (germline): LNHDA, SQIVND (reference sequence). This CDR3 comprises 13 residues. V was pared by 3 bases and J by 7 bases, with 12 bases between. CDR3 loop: CASSMVALGGYTF. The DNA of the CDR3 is TGTGCCAGTAGTATGGTAGCTTTGGGTGGCTACACCTTC. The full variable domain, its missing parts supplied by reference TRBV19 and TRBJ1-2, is DGGITQSPKYLFRKEGQNVTLSCEQNLNHDAMYWYRQDPGQGLRLIYYSQIVNDFQKGDIAEGYSVSREKKESFPLTVTSAQKNPTAFYLCASSMVALGGYTFGSGTRLTVV.

CDR3 loop: CASIDTRGVGEKLFF. The CDR3 nucleotides read TGTGCCAGTATCGACACACGGGGGGTTGGGGAAAAACTGTTTTTT. This chain uses TRBV19 with TRBJ1-4, with TRBD1 as a possible D gene (5 bases). V was cut by 7 bases and J by 8 bases, with 20 bases left in between. CDR3 size: 15 residues. Looked up from germline, CDR1 is LNHDA and CDR2 is SQIVND (reference sequence).

The CDR3 nucleotides read TGTGCCAGCAGCCAGTCCGGGGCCGGGGAGCTGTTTTTT. This translates into CASSQSGAGELFF. The V and J genes are TRBV3-1 (or the pseudogene TRBV3-2) and TRBJ2-2, with D possibly TRBD2 on 5 matching bases. Germline V lookup: CDR1 LGHDT, CDR2 YNNKEL (reference sequence). V was trimmed by 3 bases and J by 6 bases, leaving 8 bases between them. The CDR3 totals 13 residues.